This T cell receptor (beta chain) came from a study of T-cell memory formation after mild COVID-19. UMIs and sample barcodes were carried by the TCR alpha and TCR beta cDNA libraries that 5'RACE produced using constant-segment primers. From the 5' RACE reads, TCRdb called clonotypes with MiXCR, one entry per CDR3 protein. The sample includes about 500,000 distinct CDR3 sequences, around 21% of them seen just once. In its sample, this clonotype was seen many times. Trimming removed 5 bases from V and 6 bases from J, with 7 bases in between. Germline V gives CDR1 SGHVS, CDR2 FNYEAQ. The CDR3 is 12 amino acids.

This TCR came from an adult woman who had mild COVID-19 (a few samples of this study predate the infection). Cell type and time point are not known. Sequenced input: PBMCs or a T cell subset sorted from them (not recorded which). This chain links TRBV7-6 with TRBJ2-2, with D unclear. CDR3 sequence (DNA): TGTGCCAGCAGCAATGGGTCCGGGGAGCTGTTTTTT. Its protein is CASSNGSGELFF.